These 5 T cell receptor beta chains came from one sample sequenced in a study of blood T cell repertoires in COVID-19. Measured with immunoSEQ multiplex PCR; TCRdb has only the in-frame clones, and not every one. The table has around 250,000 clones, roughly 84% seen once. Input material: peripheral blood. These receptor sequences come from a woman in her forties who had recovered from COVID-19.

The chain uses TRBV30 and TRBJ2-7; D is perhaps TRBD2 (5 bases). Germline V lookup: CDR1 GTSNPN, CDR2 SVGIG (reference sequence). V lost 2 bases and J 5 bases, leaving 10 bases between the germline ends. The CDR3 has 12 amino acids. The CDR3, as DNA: TGTGCCTGGAGTAACGCGGGTGACGAGCAGTACTTC. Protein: CAWSNAGDEQYF.

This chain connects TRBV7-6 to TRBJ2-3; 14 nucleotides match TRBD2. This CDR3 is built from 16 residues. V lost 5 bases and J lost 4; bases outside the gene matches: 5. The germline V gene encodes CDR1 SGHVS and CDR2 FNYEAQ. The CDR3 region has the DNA TGTGCCAGCAGCAGCGGGACTAGCGGGGGCGCAGATACGCAGTATTTT. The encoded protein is CASSSGTSGGADTQYF. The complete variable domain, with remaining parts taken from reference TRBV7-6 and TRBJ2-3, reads GAGVSQSPRYKVTKRGQDVALRCDPISGHVSLYWYRQALGQGPEFLTYFNYEAQQDKSGLPNDRFSAERPEGSISTLTIQRTEQRDSAMYRCASSSGTSGGADTQYFGPGTRLTVL.

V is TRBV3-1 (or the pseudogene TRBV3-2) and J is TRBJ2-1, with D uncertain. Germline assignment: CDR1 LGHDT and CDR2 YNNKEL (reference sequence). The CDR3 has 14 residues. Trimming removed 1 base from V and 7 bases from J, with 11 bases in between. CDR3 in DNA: TGTGCCAGCAGCCAAGGGAGACCTCAAAATGAGCAGTTCTTC. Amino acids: CASSQGRPQNEQFF.

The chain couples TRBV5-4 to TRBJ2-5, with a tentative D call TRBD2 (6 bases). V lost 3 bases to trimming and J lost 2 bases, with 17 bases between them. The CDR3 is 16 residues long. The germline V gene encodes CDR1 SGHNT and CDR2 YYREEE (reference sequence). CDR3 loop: CASSWRDRYLQETQYF. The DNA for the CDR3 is TGTGCCAGCAGCTGGAGGGACCGATACCTTCAAGAGACCCAGTACTTC.

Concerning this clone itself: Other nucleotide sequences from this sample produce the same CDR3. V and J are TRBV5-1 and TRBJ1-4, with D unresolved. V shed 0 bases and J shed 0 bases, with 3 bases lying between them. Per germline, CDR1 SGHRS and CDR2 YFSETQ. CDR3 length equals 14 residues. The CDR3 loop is CASSLAATNEKLFF. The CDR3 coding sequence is TGCGCCAGCAGCTTGGCCGCAACTAATGAAAAACTGTTTTTT. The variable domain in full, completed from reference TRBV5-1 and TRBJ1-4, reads KAGVTQTPRYLIKTRGQQVTLSCSPISGHRSVSWYQQTPGQGLQFLFEYFSETQRNKGNFPGRFSGRQFSNSRSEMNVSTLELGDSALYLCASSLAATNEKLFFGSGTQLSVL.